What follows describes a single T cell receptor (beta chain). Germline CDR1 is SGHRS and CDR2 is YFSETQ. This CDR3 contains 15 residues. Trimming cost V 4 bases and J 6 bases, with 16 bases left between them. The data were obtained in a study of blood T cell repertoires in COVID-19. Study at large: Spain, Italy and the United States supplied samples that represented acute and convalescent COVID-19.

Sequencing was performed with immunoSEQ multiplex PCR; in TCRdb, only in-frame clones are kept and a portion is missing. This table holds 150,000 to 200,000 clones, about 80% found once. The source of this sequence is a woman aged 70-85 years with acute or convalescent COVID-19. The sequenced sample consisted of peripheral blood. The rearrangement links TRBV5-1 to TRBJ1-4; perhaps TRBD1 as D (5 bases). CDR3 sequence: CASSREGASDEKLFF. The CDR3 DNA follows: TGCGCCAGCAGCCGTGAAGGGGCTTCGGATGAAAAACTGTTTTTT.